The rows below give T cell receptor beta chains drawn from one sample of a study of cytomegalovirus exposure and HLA in healthy donors. Clones were read by immunoSEQ multiplex PCR, and TCRdb kept only the in-frame ones, dropping some. Of roughly 140,000 clones listed, approximately 84% were seen once; the top ten hold roughly 2.4%. Sequencing input: PBMCs. Source of these receptors: a young woman in good health and CMV-seronegative. CDR3s include the opening cysteine and the closing phenylalanine or tryptophan. D genes are given only for firm matches. Part of the rows lack a size; the others show once, few, many or a class for expanded clones.

J,size,V,D,CDR3,DNA
TRBJ1-2,.,TRBV6-5,TRBD1,CASSYSGQGAPGYTF,TGTGCCAGCAGTTACTCGGGACAGGGGGCGCCTGGCTACACCTTC
TRBJ2-7,few,TRBV5-4,.,CASSLGSGYEQYF,TGTGCCAGCAGCTTGGGGTCCGGCTACGAGCAGTACTTC
TRBJ2-1,.,TRBV30,TRBD2,CASTSGGFYNEQFF,TGTGCCTCGACTAGCGGGGGTTTCTACAATGAGCAGTTCTTC
TRBJ1-4,.,TRBV11-2,TRBD1,CASSLVDRADEKLFF,TGTGCCAGCAGCTTAGTGGACAGGGCGGATGAAAAACTGTTTTTT
TRBJ1-5,.,TRBV27,.,CASSLGNSNNQPQHF,TGTGCCAGCAGTTTAGGAAACAGTAACAATCAGCCCCAGCATTTT
TRBJ2-1,.,TRBV4-1,TRBD1,CASSRTGSRDEQFF,TGCGCCAGCAGCCGGACAGGCTCCAGGGATGAGCAGTTCTTC
TRBJ2-5,.,TRBV2,.,CASRFEVQYQETQYF,TGTGCCAGCAGGTTTGAGGTTCAGTACCAAGAGACCCAGTACTTC
TRBJ1-2,.,TRBV6-5,TRBD1,CASSYYRQGASGYTF,TGTGCCAGCAGTTACTATAGACAGGGGGCGTCTGGCTACACCTTC
TRBJ2-1,.,TRBV5-1,TRBD1,CASSLAGTGADEQFF,TGCGCCAGCAGCTTGGCCGGGACAGGGGCGGATGAGCAGTTCTTC
TRBJ1-6,.,TRBV4-2,.,CASSQDPADHNSPLHF,TGTGCCAGCAGCCAAGATCCAGCGGACCATAATTCACCCCTCCACTTT
TRBJ2-1,.,TRBV11-1,.,CASSLGLQNFNNEQFF,TGTGCCAGCAGCCTGGGTCTACAGAACTTCAACAATGAGCAGTTCTTC
TRBJ2-7,.,TRBV4-2,TRBD1,CASSQDGQGAVKQYF,TGTGCCAGCAGCCAAGACGGACAGGGGGCAGTCAAACAGTACTTC
TRBJ2-2,.,TRBV9,.,CASSVGGGQGGTGELFF,TGTGCCAGCAGCGTAGGGGGCGGGCAGGGAGGCACCGGGGAGCTGTTTTTT
TRBJ2-7,.,TRBV4-2,.,CASSQAGQGWFHGQYF,TGTGCCAGCAGCCAAGCCGGCCAGGGGTGGTTCCACGGGCAGTACTTC
TRBJ2-3,few,TRBV29-1,.,CSADGGTDTQYF,TGCAGCGCCGACGGAGGCACAGATACGCAGTATTTT
TRBJ2-1,.,TRBV5-1,.,CASSLDLGGVYNEQFF,TGCGCCAGCAGCTTGGATCTGGGCGGGGTTTACAATGAGCAGTTCTTC
TRBJ2-7,.,TRBV27,TRBD1,CASSNRRGGQGSYEQYF,TGTGCCAGCAGTAACAGGAGGGGGGGACAGGGGTCCTACGAGCAGTACTTC
TRBJ2-1,.,TRBV5-6,.,CASSTRTVSSYNEQFF,TGTGCCAGCAGCACCAGGACAGTGAGCTCCTACAATGAGCAGTTCTTC